This record concerns one T cell receptor (beta chain) sequence. Researchers amplified the TCR beta CDR3 regions from RNA transcripts. Researchers ran a first-round RT-PCR on the TCR CDR3 using the HTBI primer set. TCRdb redid the calling of the multiplex PCR reads with MiXCR, one entry per CDR3 protein. The sample yields roughly 180,000 distinct CDR3 sequences, about 18% seen once. Patients having uncontrolled infection, another autoimmune disease, pregnancy or lactation were not included. The data derive from a study of T cells in Graves' hyperthyroidism and ophthalmopathy. Trimming stripped 5 bases from V and 5 bases from J, with 14 bases between. Germline V gives CDR1 LNHDA, CDR2 SQIVND (reference sequence). The length of the CDR3 is 14 residues.

Input material: blood. The chain uses TRBV19 and TRBJ2-3; no reliable D call. This sequence was found in a woman between 50 and 59 years old with Graves' hyperthyroidism. The CDR3 DNA follows: TGTGCCAGTAGTTTCCTCGGAAACCAAGATACGCAGTATTTT. Translated: CASSFLGNQDTQYF.